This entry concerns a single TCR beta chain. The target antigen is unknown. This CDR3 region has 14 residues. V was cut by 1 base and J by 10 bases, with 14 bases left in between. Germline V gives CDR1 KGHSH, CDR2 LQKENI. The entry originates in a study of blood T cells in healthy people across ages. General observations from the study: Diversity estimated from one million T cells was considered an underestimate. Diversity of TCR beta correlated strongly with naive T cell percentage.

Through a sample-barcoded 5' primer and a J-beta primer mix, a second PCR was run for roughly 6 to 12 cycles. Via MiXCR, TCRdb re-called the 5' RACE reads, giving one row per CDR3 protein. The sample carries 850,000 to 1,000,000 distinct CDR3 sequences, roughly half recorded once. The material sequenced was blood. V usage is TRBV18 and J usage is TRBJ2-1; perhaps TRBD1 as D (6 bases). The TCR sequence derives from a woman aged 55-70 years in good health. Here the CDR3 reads CASSPRQGKEEQFF. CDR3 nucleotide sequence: TGTGCCAGCTCACCACGTCAGGGGAAGGAAGAGCAGTTCTTC.